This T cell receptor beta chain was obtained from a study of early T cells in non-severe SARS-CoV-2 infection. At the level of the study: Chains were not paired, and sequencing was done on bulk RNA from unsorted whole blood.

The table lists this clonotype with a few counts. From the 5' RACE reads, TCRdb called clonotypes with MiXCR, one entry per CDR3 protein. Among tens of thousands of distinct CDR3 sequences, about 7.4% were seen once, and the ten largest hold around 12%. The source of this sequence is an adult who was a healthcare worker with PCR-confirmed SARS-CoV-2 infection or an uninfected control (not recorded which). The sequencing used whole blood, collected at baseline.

CDR3 sequence: CASSLDGLAAYEQYF. The CDR3 DNA reads as TGTGCCAGCAGCTTAGACGGATTAGCGGCCTACGAGCAGTACTTC. V and J are TRBV7-9 and TRBJ2-7, with a tentative D call TRBD2 (6 bases). The germline V gene encodes CDR1 SEHNR and CDR2 FQNEAQ (reference sequence). The germline V and J ends were trimmed by 1 base and 2 bases, with 12 bases remaining between them. This CDR3 region has 15 residues.